The clone carrying this T cell receptor (beta chain) has at least ten counts. Genomic DNA was employed as the template in profiling TCR beta VDJ and CDR3. TCRdb analysed the reads with MiXCR anew, one entry per CDR3 protein. The data contain some 120,000 distinct CDR3 sequences, nearly 40% of them singletons. This sample stems from a study of CD8+CD57+ T cells in acquired aplastic anemia. Germline-derived CDR1 and CDR2 are ENHRY and SYGVKD. The CDR3 has 12 amino acids. With 11 bases removed from V and 7 bases from J, the gap between germline ends came to 17 bases. By flow cytometry, patients selected for sequencing had shown an expansion of CD8+CD57+ cells. Therapy had not been given to patients before blood sampling.

The chain combines TRBV10-3 with TRBJ1-2; maybe TRBD1 (6 bases). The source material was sorted CD4+, CD8+, or CD8+CD57+ T cells (not recorded which) from PBMCs. This clonotype originated in a human donor with aplastic anemia. This chain's CDR3 is CAAQGTKGGYTF. As DNA, the CDR3 is TGTGCCGCTCAGGGGACTAAGGGTGGCTACACCTTC.